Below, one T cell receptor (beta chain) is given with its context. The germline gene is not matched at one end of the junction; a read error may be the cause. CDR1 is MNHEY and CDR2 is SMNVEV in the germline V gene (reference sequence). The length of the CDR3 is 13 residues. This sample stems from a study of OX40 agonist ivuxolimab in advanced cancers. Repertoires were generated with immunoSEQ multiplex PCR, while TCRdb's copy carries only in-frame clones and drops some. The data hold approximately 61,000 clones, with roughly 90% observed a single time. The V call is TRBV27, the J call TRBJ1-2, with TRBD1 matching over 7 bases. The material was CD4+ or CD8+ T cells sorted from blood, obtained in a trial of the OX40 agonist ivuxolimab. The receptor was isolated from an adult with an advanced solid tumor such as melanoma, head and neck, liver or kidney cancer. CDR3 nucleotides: TGTGCCAGCAGTATATTTACCGGGACAGCTATCGAATTC. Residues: CASSIFTGTAIEF.